This TCR beta chain was obtained from a study of blood T cell repertoires in COVID-19. At the level of the study: Acute and convalescent COVID-19 samples came from the United States, Italy and Spain. PBMCs, B-cell-depleted T cells, or T cells were the source of the cDNA or gDNA that made up the material.

The repertoire was sequenced with immunoSEQ multiplex PCR; TCRdb's copy has only in-frame clones and lacks some. Of some 100,000 clones in the sample, roughly nine tenths were seen once. Germline V CDR1 and CDR2: SEHNR, FQNEAQ (reference sequence). The CDR3 is made up of 14 amino acids. V was cut by 8 bases and J by 2 bases, with 13 bases left in between. The sequence derives from a human donor in a cohort sampled during active COVID-19. The chain recombines TRBV7-9 with TRBJ2-1, with D unclear. Sequenced sample: peripheral blood. The CDR3 DNA sequence: TGTGCCAGCCCCGAGACACAGACCTACAATGAGCAGTTCTTC. This gives the protein CASPETQTYNEQFF.